Shown below are 19 T cell receptor beta chains from a single sample sequenced in a study of metastatic and nonmetastatic thyroid tumors. Before thyroid surgery, none of the patients had received any treatment. TCRdb re-called the PCR reads via MiXCR. The repertoire has about 35,000 clones, approximately 19% of them found once; the top ten carry approximately 20%. The sequenced sample consisted of blood. All receptors derive from a female donor with papillary thyroid cancer or a benign thyroid nodule (not recorded which). Some clones in this sample may be carry-over from other donors' samples.

The chain employs TRBV30 and TRBJ1-3; no definite D call. V lost 2 bases to trimming and J lost 2 bases, with 7 bases between them. Germline V CDR1 and CDR2: GTSNPN, SVGIG (reference sequence). The length of the CDR3 is 13 residues. The CDR3 sequence: CAWSYTAGNTIYF. The CDR3 DNA follows: TGTGCCTGGAGTTACACGGCTGGAAACACCATATATTTT.

This clone showed up many times. The rearrangement uses TRBV7-8 and TRBJ2-5; possibly TRBD1 or TRBD2 for D (5 bases each). The V and J ends lost 6 bases and 2 bases respectively, with 28 bases between them. This CDR3 is 19 amino acids long. In germline, CDR1 is SGHVS, CDR2 FQNEAQ. The CDR3 reads CASRAPPLHRDGEQETQYF. The CDR3 nucleotides are TGTGCCAGCAGGGCTCCCCCCCTCCATCGGGACGGGGAACAAGAGACCCAGTACTTC.

Here the CDR3 DNA reads TGTGCCAGCAGTTCTTACCCTAGCGGGAGGCGTGAGCTGTTTTTT. Encoded protein: CASSSYPSGRRELFF. This sequence joins TRBV6-5 and TRBJ2-2, with 11 positions matching TRBD2. The CDR3 consists of 15 residues. Trimming cost V 4 bases and J 11 bases; bases outside gene matches: 9. The germline V gene encodes CDR1 MNHEY and CDR2 SVGAGI.

This clone was counted a few times. A much larger clone sits a single nucleotide away, making a read error possible. The rearrangement links TRBV29-1 to TRBJ2-1, with 8 positions matching TRBD2. The CDR3 is 13 residues long. Germline CDR1 SQVTM, CDR2 ANQGSEA. Trimming at V came to 2 bases and at J to 15 bases, leaving 12 bases not matched to a gene. The CDR3 DNA follows: TGCAGCGTTGAAAGGCAGCGGGGGATCTCCTTGTTCTTC. It is translated as CSVERQRGISLFF.

Comments on this clone: Since the CDR3 does not end with the conserved phenylalanine or tryptophan, this likely comes from a read error. The CDR3 loop is CASSPDVGTQYS. The CDR3 coding sequence is TGTGCCAGCAGCCCGGATGTCGGGACCCAGTACTCC. The chain couples TRBV11-2 to TRBJ2-5, with no clear D. Per the germline V gene, CDR1 is SGHAT and CDR2 is FQNNGV. The CDR3 loop spans 12 amino acids. The germline V and J ends were trimmed by 5 bases and 7 bases, with 11 bases remaining between them.

This clone appeared many times. The V call is TRBV4-1, the J call TRBJ1-6; no clear D gene. CDR1 is MGHRA, CDR2 YSYEKL, per germline. V lost 1 base and J 10 bases, leaving 8 bases between the germline ends. CDR3 length: 13 amino acids. The CDR3 bases are TGCGCCAGCAGCCAAGTCAGTATATCACCCCTCCACTTT. As protein: CASSQVSISPLHF.

This clone was seen ten or more times. Other DNA sequences in this specimen translate into the identical CDR3. This chain links TRBV5-1 with TRBJ1-3; D is unresolved. Trimming shortened V by 4 bases and J by 0 bases, and 8 bases separated the two germline ends. The CDR3 is 14 residues long. Germline values: CDR1 SGHRS, CDR2 YFSETQ. This chain's CDR3 is CASSPEGSGNTIYF. CDR3 coding DNA: TGCGCCAGCAGCCCTGAGGGCTCTGGAAACACCATATATTTT.

This clone was detected ten times or more. The chain employs TRBV19 and TRBJ2-3; D is undetermined. Trimming removed 3 bases from V and 6 bases from J, with 7 bases in between. Germline V gene sequence: CDR1 LNHDA, CDR2 SQIVND (reference sequence). This CDR3 comprises 12 residues. The CDR3 sequence: CASSMPPDTQYF. For the CDR3, the DNA is TGTGCCAGTAGTATGCCCCCCGATACGCAGTATTTT.

This clone was recorded many times. The chain has TRBV7-8 and TRBJ1-2; D not certain. CDR1 is SGHVS, CDR2 FQNEAQ, per germline. There are 14 residues in the CDR3. The ends were cut back, 5 bases at V and 3 bases at J, with 13 bases in the middle. CDR3: CASSHSGVDYGYTF. DNA for the CDR3: TGTGCCAGCAGCCACAGTGGGGTAGACTATGGCTACACCTTC.

This clone is judged medium-sized. The rearrangement links TRBV6-5 to TRBJ2-1; 7 bases match TRBD1. Per germline, CDR1 MNHEY and CDR2 SVGAGI. The V and J ends lost 0 bases and 2 bases, in that order; junction bases with no gene match: 4. CDR3 size: 16 residues. This chain's CDR3 is CASSYSPQGAYNEQFF. CDR3 nucleotides: TGTGCCAGCAGTTACTCGCCCCAGGGGGCCTACAATGAGCAGTTCTTC.

In regard to this clone: The final CDR3 position lacks the conserved phenylalanine or tryptophan, pointing to a likely read error. The chain joins TRBV6-1 to TRBJ1-2; D is ambiguous. Trimming pared 6 bases from V and 5 bases from J, leaving 19 bases between. CDR3 length equals 15 residues. Germline CDR1 is MNHNS and CDR2 is SASEGT. The DNA for the CDR3 is TGTGCCAGCAGCAACCAGACCAGTGTGGGGTATGGCTACACCTTA. It specifies CASSNQTSVGYGYTL.

V gene TRBV11-2 combines with J gene TRBJ2-7; no clear D gene. Trimming left V 0 bases short and J 7 bases short, with 10 bases between. Germline assignment: CDR1 SGHAT and CDR2 FQNNGV. This CDR3 is built from 13 residues. The CDR3 is CASSLENSGEQYF. For the CDR3, the DNA is TGTGCCAGCAGCTTAGAGAACAGTGGGGAGCAGTACTTC.

The chain uses TRBV7-2 and TRBJ1-4; D might be TRBD1 (6 bases). The CDR3 has 14 residues. The germline V gene has CDR1 SGHTA and CDR2 FQGNSA. V was pared by 5 bases and J by 4 bases, with 11 bases between. CDR3 nucleotide sequence: TGTGCCAGCAGCCAGGGGCAGAATAATGAAAAACTGTTTTTT. Translation: CASSQGQNNEKLFF.

The table lists this clone with many counts. The chain joins TRBV5-5 to TRBJ1-2; 11 bases fit TRBD1. The CDR3 extends over 13 amino acids. Germline trimming cut 5 bases from V and 6 bases from J; bases unmatched to any gene: 3. CDR1 and CDR2 from the germline V gene are SGHKS and YYEKEE (reference sequence). In nucleotides, the CDR3 is TGTGCCAGCAGGCTGGGACAGGGGGATGGCTACACCTTC. It yields the protein CASRLGQGDGYTF.

This clone was seen many times. The rearrangement links TRBV2 to TRBJ1-1, with D uncertain. The CDR3 totals 13 residues. Trimming left V 3 bases short and J 1 base short, with 6 bases between. Germline V gene sequence: CDR1 SNHLY, CDR2 FYNNEI. The chain's CDR3 is CASSDGANTEAFF. CDR3 DNA sequence: TGTGCCAGCAGTGATGGAGCGAACACTGAAGCTTTCTTT.

At least ten counts were recorded for this clone. The chain links TRBV7-8 to TRBJ2-3; D is perhaps TRBD1 (6 bases). CDR1 and CDR2 from the germline V gene are SGHVS and FQNEAQ. The CDR3 is made up of 16 amino acids. Trimming took off 7 bases at V and 4 bases at J, with 21 bases between the two ends. The CDR3 DNA sequence: TGTGCCAGCACTACGGGCAGGGGTTTCGCTCCAGATACGCAGTATTTT. The encoded protein is CASTTGRGFAPDTQYF.

This clone came up many times. The V call is TRBV6-1, the J call TRBJ1-5, with D possibly TRBD1 on 5 matching bases. CDR1 and CDR2 (germline): MNHNS, SASEGT. The V and J ends lost 8 bases and 3 bases respectively, with 11 bases between them. The CDR3 contains 13 residues. The CDR3 DNA sequence: TGTGCCAGCTCGGGCAGGGCCAATCAGCCCCAGCATTTT. Amino acids: CASSGRANQPQHF.

This clone appeared many times. The chain employs TRBV6-2 or TRBV6-3 and TRBJ2-3; 12 nucleotides match TRBD1. The CDR3 length is 14 residues. The germline V gene encodes CDR1 MNHEY and CDR2 SVGEGT. Unmatched junction bases numbered 1, after V lost 5 bases and J lost 4 bases. The CDR3 region has the DNA TGTGCCAGCAGTGGGACAGGGGGCGCAGATACGCAGTATTTT. This sequence encodes CASSGTGGADTQYF.

By its share, this clone is medium-sized. The chain employs TRBV28 and TRBJ2-1; possibly TRBD1 or TRBD2 for D (5 bases each). Germline CDR1 and CDR2: MDHEN and SYDVKM. This CDR3 is built from 15 residues. Trimming pared 2 bases from V and 8 bases from J, leaving 16 bases between. CDR3 in DNA: TGTGCCAGCAGTTTACAAGGGACGGCCCTGGATGAGCAGTTCTTC. Translation: CASSLQGTALDEQFF.